Given below is one T cell receptor (beta chain) in context. The antigen this receptor binds is unknown. No much larger clone is present one base from it, and per-base qualities are unavailable. TCR beta VDJ combination and CDR3 sequence profiling used genomic DNA as the template. An Illumina HiSeq 2000 was the platform used for TCR repertoire sequencing. The paper's processing steps were these. Repertoires were assessed using TRBV/TRBJ rearrangement plots, CDR3 size and DJ length profiles, and Simpson's diversity index. The most abundant DNA sequence in the deep sequencing data was taken as the immunodominant clone. CDR3 amino acid sequences were screened for sharing across subjects and were compared with published repertoires and the VDJdb database. The public reads were run again by TCRdb, first through fastp at Q25 and then through MiXCR, and only productive beta chains were kept. Each entry is one CDR3 protein sequence, shown with its most common DNA and genes. It is TCRdb's table, rather than the study itself, that gives the V and J calls and clone size. The sample table shows under 200,000 distinct CDR3 sequences, and roughly 48% are seen once. The ten largest clones add up to 0.8% to 1.1% of the sample.

The study deep-sequenced TCR repertoires of sorted CD4+ and CD8+ blood T cells from severe aplastic anemia patients and healthy subjects. Ficoll-Paque density gradient centrifugation was used to isolate peripheral blood mononuclear cells. Before DNA was extracted, CD4+ and CD8+ T cells were sorted using either FACS or magnetic beads. This entry is derived from a study of CD8+CD57+ T cells in acquired aplastic anemia (dated by TCRdb to the late 2010s). Broadly, across the study: A mean of about 3.2 ug of DNA, ranging from roughly 0.17 to 30 ug, was extracted from sorted CD4+ and CD8+ cells. For healthy donor samples, the average read count was about 10.8 million for CD4+ cells and 11 million to 13 million for CD8+ cells.

Study-wide conclusions, independent of this receptor: No significant difference in CD8+ Simpson's diversity was found between patients and healthy controls (P=0.060). Around 30 CD8+ CDR3 sequences were found to be shared between patients and controls, but these sequences appeared to be highly expressed in patients and within the immunodominant clones of the patients.

Specimen: sorted CD4+, CD8+, or CD8+CD57+ T cells (not recorded which) from PBMCs. The receptor was derived from a human donor in good health.

CDR3 protein: CATSFGLAGPTSYEQYF. Read as DNA, the sequence is TGTGCCACCAGTTTCGGACTAGCGGGGCCGACCTCCTACGAGCAGTACTTC. The chain is encoded by TRBV15 joined to TRBJ2-7; TRBD2 lines up with 12 middle nucleotides. Via the germline V gene (reference sequence), CDR1 is LNHNV and CDR2 YYDKDF. Measured from the cysteine to the phenylalanine, the CDR3 is 17 residues long. The DNA shown is the 51-base CDR3, in frame from base 1. V loses 6 bases at its end and J loses 0 bases; junction bases beyond the gene matches: 9.